A selection of T cell receptor beta chains follows, all from one sample in a study of shared clonotypes between healthy human individuals. The protocol was immunoSEQ multiplex PCR, while the TCRdb copy is restricted to in-frame clones and leaves out a portion. The sample shows more than 550,000 clones, 92% of them seen only once. Sequencing input: naive CD8+ T cells sorted from blood. Every receptor here comes from a man aged 30 to 39 in good health. Both conserved end residues are part of each CDR3. D genes are given only for firm matches. Not all rows give a size; the values are once, few, many and, for expanded clones, a class.

NA,TRBJ1-2,NA,TRBV4-1,TGCGCCAGCAGCCAAGAATCGCCTATATGGAACTATGGCTACACCTTC,CASSQESPIWNYGYTF
NA,TRBJ1-5,few,TRBV7-9,TGTGCCAGCAGCTTGACTGGTCAGCCCCAGCATTTT,CASSLTGQPQHF
NA,TRBJ2-1,NA,TRBV4-1,TGCGCCAGCAGCCAAGCGTACTTATATGAGCAGTTCTTC,CASSQAYLYEQFF
NA,TRBJ1-4,NA,TRBV15,TGTGCCACCAGCAGAGAACTCGCCAGGGGTAATGAAAAACTGTTTTTT,CATSRELARGNEKLFF
NA,TRBJ1-1,few,TRBV28,TGTGCCAGCCGGAACACTGAAGCTTTCTTT,CASRNTEAFF
TRBD2,TRBJ2-5,NA,TRBV27,TGTGCCAGCAGGGCGGGGACTAGCGGGAAAGAGACCCAGTACTTC,CASRAGTSGKETQYF
TRBD2,TRBJ2-3,NA,TRBV28,TGTGCCAGCAGTGGGCCTAGCGGGATCGCAGATACGCAGTATTTT,CASSGPSGIADTQYF
TRBD1,TRBJ2-1,NA,TRBV28,TGTGCCAGCAGTTTAAGACAGGGACCCTACAATGAGCAGTTCTTC,CASSLRQGPYNEQFF
NA,TRBJ2-7,NA,TRBV27,TGTGCCAGCAGTGAGGACCTAGGGGTCGGGCAGTACTTC,CASSEDLGVGQYF
TRBD2,TRBJ2-3,NA,TRBV5-1,TGCGCCAGCAGCTTGGTTATAGCGGGAGGCACAGATACGCAGTATTTT,CASSLVIAGGTDTQYF
NA,TRBJ2-5,NA,TRBV11-2,TGTGCCAGCAGCTTAGTACCCCCCCCCGAATCCCAAGAGACCCAGTACTTC,CASSLVPPPESQETQYF
TRBD1,TRBJ1-1,NA,TRBV2,TGTGCCAGCAGTGATCTACAGGGGGCTCCTGAAGCTTTCTTT,CASSDLQGAPEAFF
NA,TRBJ2-1,NA,TRBV7-3,TGTGCCAGCAGCTTAACCGGGGGCGAGCAGTTCTTC,CASSLTGGEQFF
NA,TRBJ2-7,once,TRBV10-2,TGCGCCAGCAGTGAGTCGGGCACGGGAACTAACTACGAGCAGTACTTC,CASSESGTGTNYEQYF
NA,TRBJ1-5,NA,TRBV27,TGTGCCAGCAGTTTATCGATAAGGAATAGCAATCAGCCCCAGCATTTT,CASSLSIRNSNQPQHF
NA,TRBJ1-5,NA,TRBV11-2,TGTGCCAGCAGCTCCTCTGGGGGTCAGCCCCAGCATTTT,CASSSSGGQPQHF
NA,TRBJ2-1,NA,TRBV5-6,TGTGCCAGCAGCTCGGGGATAGAGCAGTTCTTC,CASSSGIEQFF
NA,TRBJ1-1,once,TRBV15,TGTGCCACCAGCAGAGATCGGTCAGGGGTCACTGAAGCTTTCTTT,CATSRDRSGVTEAFF
NA,TRBJ2-1,once,TRBV9,TGTGCCAGCAGCGTAGCTCTGGACTGGGGTGAGCAGTTCTTC,CASSVALDWGEQFF
TRBD1,TRBJ1-1,NA,TRBV7-9,TGTGCCAGCAGCGCCGACAGGGTGAGTGAAGCTTTCTTT,CASSADRVSEAFF
NA,TRBJ2-7,NA,TRBV2,TGTGCCAGCAGGGGGGCCCCCTACGAGCAGTACTTC,CASRGAPYEQYF
NA,TRBJ2-3,once,TRBV27,TGTGCCAGCAGTTCGCCGTTGGCGGCTAGCAACACAGATACGCAGTATTTT,CASSSPLAASNTDTQYF
NA,TRBJ2-5,NA,TRBV5-1,TGCGCCAGCAGCTTTTGGGCCGAAGAGACCCAGTACTTC,CASSFWAEETQYF
NA,TRBJ2-5,NA,TRBV20-1,TGCAGTGCTAGAGTCTCCCCGACCCAGTACTTC,CSARVSPTQYF
NA,TRBJ2-7,NA,TRBV4-3,TGCGCCAGCAGCCAGGGTAAAGTGGGCTACGAGCAGTACTTC,CASSQGKVGYEQYF
TRBD2,TRBJ2-1,NA,TRBV9,TGTGCCAGCAGCCTTTGGACTAGCGGGAGCGACGAGCAGTTCTTC,CASSLWTSGSDEQFF
NA,TRBJ2-2,NA,TRBV5-4,TGTGCCAGCAGCTTGGATGGTTACGAGGCCGGGGAGCTGTTTTTT,CASSLDGYEAGELFF
NA,TRBJ2-7,NA,TRBV18,TGTGCCAGCTCACCACTAAGCGACCCCTACGAGCAGTACTTC,CASSPLSDPYEQYF
NA,TRBJ2-1,NA,TRBV27,TGTGCCAGCAGTTTTGGTGGGGACTCCTACAATGAGCAGTTCTTC,CASSFGGDSYNEQFF
NA,TRBJ2-1,NA,TRBV28,TGTGCCAGCAGATCGGTCCCCCCAACCTCCTTGGGAGACAATGAGCAGTTCTTC,CASRSVPPTSLGDNEQFF
NA,TRBJ2-1,few,TRBV19,TGTGCCAGTAGCCTAGAGGGGGTAGCCTACAATGAGCAGTTCTTC,CASSLEGVAYNEQFF
NA,TRBJ1-1,NA,TRBV12-5,TGTGCTAGTGCCCTAGGGGAAACTGAAGCTTTCTTT,CASALGETEAFF
NA,TRBJ2-5,once,TRBV10-3,TGTGCCATCAGTGAGTCAGCGGGAGAGACCCAGTACTTC,CAISESAGETQYF